These 12 T cell receptor beta chains were all obtained from the same sample, sequenced in a study of CD8 T cells in Susac syndrome. After extraction with the RNeasy kit, about 0.45 to 1 ug of the RNA was reverse transcribed using random hexamers. MiXCR, run by TCRdb on the immunoSEQ multiplex PCR reads, gives a single entry per CDR3 protein. The sample has some 170,000 distinct CDR3 sequences; about 93% are singletons. Sequences were obtained from CD4+ T cells from PBMCs. These receptors were obtained from a human donor with Susac syndrome.

V gene TRBV7-2 combines with J gene TRBJ2-7; no definite D call. Trimming took 1 base from V and 2 from J, leaving 9 bases between them. The CDR3 runs 14 residues. Germline CDR1 and CDR2: SGHTA and FQGNSA. The CDR3 here is CASSLGPATYEQYF. Written as DNA, the CDR3 is TGTGCCAGCAGCTTAGGGCCCGCAACCTACGAGCAGTACTTC.

In DNA, the CDR3 is TGCGCCAGCAGCTTGGGGGAAAGCTTTCGAAAACTGTTTTTT. As protein: CASSLGESFRKLFF. This sequence joins TRBV5-1 and TRBJ1-4; no firm D call. The CDR3 runs 14 residues. CDR1 is SGHRS, CDR2 YFSETQ, per germline. Trimming stripped 0 bases from V and 10 bases from J, with 13 bases between.

V is TRBV7-2 and J is TRBJ2-3, with TRBD2 matching over 13 bases. The germline V gene encodes CDR1 SGHTA and CDR2 FQGNSA. Losses at the gene ends were 5 bases for V and 2 bases for J; bases not matched to a gene: 4. This CDR3 is built from 16 residues. In DNA form, the CDR3 reads TGTGCCAGCAGCCCACTAGCGGGGGGGACCACAGATACGCAGTATTTT. Its protein is CASSPLAGGTTDTQYF.

V and J are TRBV6-1 and TRBJ2-7, with unresolved D. This CDR3 region has 13 residues. V was shortened by 1 base and J by 2 bases, with 6 bases between the two germline ends. Germline V gives CDR1 MNHNS, CDR2 SASEGT. CDR3 protein: CASSEVITYEQYF. CDR3 sequence (DNA): TGTGCCAGCAGTGAAGTGATTACCTACGAGCAGTACTTC.

The chain couples TRBV20-1 to TRBJ2-1, with TRBD1 as a possible D gene (6 bases). Trimming left V 5 bases short and J 1 base short, with 15 bases between. Germline V gene lookup returns CDR1 DFQATT and CDR2 SNEGSKA (reference sequence). CDR3 length equals 15 residues. CDR3 nucleotides: TGCAGTGCTCTTAACCCGGGACAATCCTACAATGAGCAGTTCTTC. This encodes CSALNPGQSYNEQFF.

This chain's CDR3 is CASSEEYGASPEAFF. CDR3 in DNA: TGTGCCAGCAGTGAAGAGTATGGTGCGTCTCCTGAAGCTTTCTTT. The J gene is TRBJ1-1, the V gene TRBV2; no clear D. The CDR3 length is 15 residues. Germline V gene data show CDR1 as SNHLY and CDR2 as FYNNEI. Trimming took 1 base from V and 6 from J, leaving 15 bases between them.

The chain recombines TRBV7-9 with TRBJ1-1; D not resolved. Trimming took 1 base from V and 3 from J, leaving 15 bases between them. CDR3 size: 16 residues. CDR1 is SEHNR, CDR2 FQNEAQ, per germline (reference sequence). The CDR3 bases are TGTGCCAGCAGCTTAGGTGAGAAACGCAGTGACACTGAAGCTTTCTTT. Its translation is CASSLGEKRSDTEAFF.

The J gene is TRBJ1-1, the V gene TRBV5-1; the D gene is possibly TRBD1 (6 bases). V was pared by 1 base and J by 5 bases, with 12 bases between. Looked up from germline, CDR1 is SGHRS and CDR2 is YFSETQ. The CDR3 spans 14 residues. The CDR3 bases are TGCGCCAGCAGCTTGCAGGGGAGGGATACTGAAGCTTTCTTT. As protein: CASSLQGRDTEAFF.

The rearrangement uses TRBV19 and TRBJ2-5; D unclear. CDR3 size: 15 residues. Trimming took off 1 base at V and 0 bases at J, with 9 bases between the two ends. Germline lookup yields CDR1 LNHDA and CDR2 SQIVND (reference sequence). The CDR3 DNA sequence: TGTGCCAGTAGTATAGCTGGCGCGAACCAAGAGACCCAGTACTTC. The encoded protein is CASSIAGANQETQYF.

The gene calls are TRBV20-1 and TRBJ1-1; possibly TRBD1 for D (5 bases). Trimming stripped 6 bases from V and 0 bases from J, with 11 bases between. This CDR3 region has 13 residues. Germline values: CDR1 DFQATT, CDR2 SNEGSKA (reference sequence). The CDR3 DNA follows: TGCAGTGCAAGCACAGGCATGAACACTGAAGCTTTCTTT. Translated: CSASTGMNTEAFF.

The V call is TRBV6-2 or TRBV6-3, the J call TRBJ2-4; D possibly matches TRBD1 or TRBD2 (5 bases each). CDR1 MNHEY and CDR2 SVGEGT come from the germline V gene. This CDR3 region has 16 residues. Trimming took off 7 bases at V and 7 bases at J, with 23 bases between the two ends. This CDR3 reads CASNSGRLAELNIQYF. In nucleotides, the CDR3 is TGTGCCAGCAATTCGGGACGGCTGGCGGAGTTGAACATTCAGTACTTC.

In its sample, this clonotype was seen once. The chain carries TRBV2 and TRBJ1-1, with D possibly matching TRBD1 (5 bases). This CDR3 is built from 12 residues. CDR1 and CDR2 (germline): SNHLY, FYNNEI. V dropped 6 bases and J dropped 7 bases, with 12 bases sitting between them. CDR3 sequence (DNA): TGTGCCAGCAGCGGCAGGGCGCATGAAGCTTTCTTT. Translating it yields CASSGRAHEAFF.